The clone carrying this T cell receptor (beta chain) was counted ten times or more. The sample comes from a study of response to subunit inactivated influenza vaccine. Via MiXCR, TCRdb re-called the RT-PCR reads, giving one row per CDR3 protein. In the table there are about 570,000 distinct CDR3 sequences, approximately 11% of which are singletons. V was shortened by 3 bases and J by 6 bases, with 12 bases between the two germline ends. The CDR3 spans 14 residues. Germline values: CDR1 LNHNV, CDR2 YYDKDF (reference sequence). These records were also assigned to another study, of T cells expressing NK-cell markers. That study adds: The TCR beta cDNA came from 5'RACE template switching with UMIs.

V and J are TRBV15 and TRBJ1-5; tentative D call: TRBD1 (5 bases). The TCR originated in a man aged 45 to 65 who received an inactivated influenza vaccine. Sequencing used PBMCs from blood, obtained on the day of vaccination. CDR3 amino acids: CATSRDIPSQPQHF. In DNA form, the CDR3 reads TGTGCCACCAGCAGGGACATCCCCAGTCAGCCCCAGCATTTT.